This T cell receptor beta chain was identified in a study of CD8 T cells in ankylosing spondylitis. The V gene lost 5 bases and the J gene lost 3 bases, with 11 bases spanning the gap. This CDR3 is built from 14 residues. Germline lookup yields CDR1 LGHDT and CDR2 YNNKEL (reference sequence). About this clonotype itself: Its matching antigen is unknown.

Study observations and caveats: Made up of under ten highly homologous variants, a TCR beta motif appeared characteristic of ankylosing spondylitis blood.

TCRdb analysed the 5' RACE reads with MiXCR anew, one entry per CDR3 protein. This sample has 400,000 or so distinct CDR3 sequences; roughly a quarter occur once, and the top ten carry approximately 1%. The clonotype was recovered from a male donor with ankylosing spondylitis. The chain combines TRBV3-1 with TRBJ1-5, with a possible D match to TRBD1 (5 bases). The sequencing input was blood, either unsorted or a sorted T cell fraction (not recorded which). CDR3 region: CASSESGDNQPQHF. In DNA, the CDR3 is TGTGCCAGCAGCGAGTCGGGGGACAATCAGCCCCAGCATTTT.